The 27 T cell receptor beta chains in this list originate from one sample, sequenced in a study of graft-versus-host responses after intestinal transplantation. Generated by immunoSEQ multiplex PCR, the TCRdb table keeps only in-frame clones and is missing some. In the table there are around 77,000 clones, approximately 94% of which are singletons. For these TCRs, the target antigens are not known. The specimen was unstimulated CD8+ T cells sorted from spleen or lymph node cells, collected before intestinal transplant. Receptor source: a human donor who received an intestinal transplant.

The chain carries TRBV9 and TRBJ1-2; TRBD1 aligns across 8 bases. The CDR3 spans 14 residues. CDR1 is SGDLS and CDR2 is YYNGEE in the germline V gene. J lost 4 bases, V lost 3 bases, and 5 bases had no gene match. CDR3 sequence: CASSAAGGGYGYTF. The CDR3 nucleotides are TGTGCCAGCAGCGCCGCAGGGGGCGGCTATGGCTACACCTTC.

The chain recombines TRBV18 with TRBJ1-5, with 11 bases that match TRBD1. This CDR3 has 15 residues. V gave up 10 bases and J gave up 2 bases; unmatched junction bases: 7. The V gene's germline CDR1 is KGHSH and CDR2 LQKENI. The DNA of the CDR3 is TGTGCCACGGCGGGGACAGGGGGGGGCAATCAGCCCCAGCATTTT. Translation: CATAGTGGGNQPQHF.

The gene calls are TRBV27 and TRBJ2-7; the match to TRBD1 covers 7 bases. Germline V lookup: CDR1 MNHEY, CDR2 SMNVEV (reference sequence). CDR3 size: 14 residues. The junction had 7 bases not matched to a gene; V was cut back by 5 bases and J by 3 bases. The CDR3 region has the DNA TGTGCCAGCAGTAACAGGGGTCAAGGCTACGAGCAGTACTTC. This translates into CASSNRGQGYEQYF.

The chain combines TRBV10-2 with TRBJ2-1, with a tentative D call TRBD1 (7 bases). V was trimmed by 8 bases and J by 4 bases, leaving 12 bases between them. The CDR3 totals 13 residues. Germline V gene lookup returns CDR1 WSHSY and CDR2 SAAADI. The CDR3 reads CASGGGLYNEQFF. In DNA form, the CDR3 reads TGCGCCAGCGGAGGGGGCCTTTACAATGAGCAGTTCTTC.

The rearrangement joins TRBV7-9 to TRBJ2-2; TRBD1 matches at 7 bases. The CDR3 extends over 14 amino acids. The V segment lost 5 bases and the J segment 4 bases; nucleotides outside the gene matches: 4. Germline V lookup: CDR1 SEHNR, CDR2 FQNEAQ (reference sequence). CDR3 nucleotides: TGTGCCAGCAGCGACGGGACAGCCACCGGGGAGCTGTTTTTT. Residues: CASSDGTATGELFF.

CDR3 protein: CASRILDPPKGYGYTF. The CDR3 region has the DNA TGTGCCAGCAGAATATTGGACCCGCCGAAGGGTTATGGCTACACCTTC. V is TRBV7-8 and J is TRBJ1-2; the D is unclear. Germline V CDR1 and CDR2: SGHVS, FQNEAQ. The CDR3 spans 16 residues. V lost 6 bases to trimming and J lost 5 bases, with 22 bases between them. Full variable domain (rest looked up from reference TRBV7-8 and TRBJ1-2): GAGVSQSPRYKVAKRGQDVALRCDPISGHVSLFWYQQALGQGPEFLTYFQNEAQLDKSGLPSDRFFAERPEGSVSTLKIQRTQQEDSAVYLCASRILDPPKGYGYTFGSGTRLTVV.

The CDR3 DNA follows: TGTGCCAGCAGCGTAGAGGAGGGAAGCTTTGACCTATTCTATGGCTACACCTTC. This translates into CASSVEEGSFDLFYGYTF. V gene TRBV9 combines with J gene TRBJ1-2, with D uncertain. Germline-derived CDR1 and CDR2 are SGDLS and YYNGEE. The CDR3 spans 18 residues. The V end was cut by 0 bases, the J end by 4 bases, with 22 bases between.

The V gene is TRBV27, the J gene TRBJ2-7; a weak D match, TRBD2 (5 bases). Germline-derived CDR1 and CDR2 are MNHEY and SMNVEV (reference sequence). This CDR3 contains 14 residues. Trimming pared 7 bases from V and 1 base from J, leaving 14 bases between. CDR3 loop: CASKLSRGSYEQYF. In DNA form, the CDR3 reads TGTGCCAGCAAGCTCTCACGCGGGTCCTACGAGCAGTACTTC.

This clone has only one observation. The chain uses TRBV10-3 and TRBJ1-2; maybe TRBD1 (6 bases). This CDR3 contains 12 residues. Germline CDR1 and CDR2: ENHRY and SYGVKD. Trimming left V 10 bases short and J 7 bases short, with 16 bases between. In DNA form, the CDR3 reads TGTGCCACGGAACAGGGCGATGGTGGCTACACCTTC. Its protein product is CATEQGDGGYTF.

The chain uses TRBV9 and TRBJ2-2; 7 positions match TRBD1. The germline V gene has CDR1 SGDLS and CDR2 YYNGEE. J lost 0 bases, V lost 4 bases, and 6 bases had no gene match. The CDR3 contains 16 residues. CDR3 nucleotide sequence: TGTGCCAGCAGCTTGGGACAGCGCGCGAACACCGGGGAGCTGTTTTTT. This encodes CASSLGQRANTGELFF. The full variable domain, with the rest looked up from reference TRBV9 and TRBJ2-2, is DSGVTQTPKHLITATGQRVTLRCSPRSGDLSVYWYQQSLDQGLQFLIQYYNGEERAKGNILERFSAQQFPDLHSELNLSSLELGDSALYFCASSLGQRANTGELFFGEGSRLTVL.

In nucleotides, the CDR3 is TGTGCCAGCTGCGAGGTAAAGAACTCCTACAATGAGCAGTTCTTC. It translates to CASCEVKNSYNEQFF. The V and J genes are TRBV6-1 and TRBJ2-1; no clear D gene. Deletions cut 8 bases from V and 0 bases from J, with 14 bases between. CDR3 size: 15 residues. CDR1 and CDR2 from the germline V gene are MNHNS and SASEGT.

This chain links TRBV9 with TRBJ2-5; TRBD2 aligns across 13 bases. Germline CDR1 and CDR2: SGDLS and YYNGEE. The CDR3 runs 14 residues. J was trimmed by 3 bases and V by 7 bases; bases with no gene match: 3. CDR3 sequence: CASGTSGVKETQYF. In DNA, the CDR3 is TGTGCCAGCGGGACTAGCGGGGTGAAAGAGACCCAGTACTTC.

The CDR3 sequence is CASSITSGRSSYNEQFF. The CDR3 region has the DNA TGTGCCAGTAGTATAACTAGCGGGAGGAGCTCCTACAATGAGCAGTTCTTC. V gene TRBV19 combines with J gene TRBJ2-1; 12 bases fit TRBD2. The CDR3 has 17 residues. The trim removed 2 bases at V and 0 bases at J, leaving 2 bases unmatched. CDR1 and CDR2 (germline): LNHDA, SQIVND (reference sequence).

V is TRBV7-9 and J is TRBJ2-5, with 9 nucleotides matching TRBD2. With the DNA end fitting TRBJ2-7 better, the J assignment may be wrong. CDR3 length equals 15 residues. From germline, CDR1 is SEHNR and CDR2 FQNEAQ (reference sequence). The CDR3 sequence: CASSFLAGEVYEQYF. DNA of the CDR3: TGTGCCAGCAGCTTCTTAGCGGGAGAGGTATACGAGCAGTACTTC.

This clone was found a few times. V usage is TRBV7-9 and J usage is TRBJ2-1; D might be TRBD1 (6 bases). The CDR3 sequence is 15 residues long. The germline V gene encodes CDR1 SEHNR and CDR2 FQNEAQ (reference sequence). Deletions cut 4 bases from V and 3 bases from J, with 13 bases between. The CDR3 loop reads CASSSDRDNYNEQFF. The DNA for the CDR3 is TGTGCCAGCAGCTCGGACCGGGACAACTACAATGAGCAGTTCTTC.

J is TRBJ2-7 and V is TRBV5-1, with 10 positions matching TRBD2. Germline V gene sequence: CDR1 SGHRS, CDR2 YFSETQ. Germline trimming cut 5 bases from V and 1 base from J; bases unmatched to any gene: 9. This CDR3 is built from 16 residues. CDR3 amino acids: CASSPYPGLASYEQYF. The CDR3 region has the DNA TGCGCCAGCAGTCCCTACCCGGGACTAGCGTCCTACGAGCAGTACTTC. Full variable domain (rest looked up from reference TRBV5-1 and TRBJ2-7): KAGVTQTPRYLIKTRGQQVTLSCSPISGHRSVSWYQQTPGQGLQFLFEYFSETQRNKGNFPGRFSGRQFSNSRSEMNVSTLELGDSALYLCASSPYPGLASYEQYFGPGTRLTVT.

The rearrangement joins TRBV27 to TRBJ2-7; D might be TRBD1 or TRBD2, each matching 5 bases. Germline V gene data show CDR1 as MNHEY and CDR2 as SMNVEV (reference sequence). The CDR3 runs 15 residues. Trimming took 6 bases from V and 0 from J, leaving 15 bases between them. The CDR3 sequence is CASRPAGASSYEQYF. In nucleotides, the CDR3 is TGTGCCAGCAGACCCGCCGGGGCGAGCTCCTACGAGCAGTACTTC.

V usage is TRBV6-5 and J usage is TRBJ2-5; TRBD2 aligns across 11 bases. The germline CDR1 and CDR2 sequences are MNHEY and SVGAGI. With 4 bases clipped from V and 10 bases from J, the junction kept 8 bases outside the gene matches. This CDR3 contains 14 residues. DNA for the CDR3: TGTGCCAGCAGTTGGGATAGCGGGAGGGAGGGCCAGTACTTC. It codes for CASSWDSGREGQYF.

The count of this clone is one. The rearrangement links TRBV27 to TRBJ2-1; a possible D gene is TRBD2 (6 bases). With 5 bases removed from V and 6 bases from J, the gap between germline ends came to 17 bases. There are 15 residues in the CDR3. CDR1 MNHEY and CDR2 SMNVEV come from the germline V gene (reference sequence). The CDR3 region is CASSPGAGGVNEQFF. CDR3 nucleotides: TGTGCCAGCAGTCCCGGGGCTGGAGGGGTCAATGAGCAGTTCTTC.

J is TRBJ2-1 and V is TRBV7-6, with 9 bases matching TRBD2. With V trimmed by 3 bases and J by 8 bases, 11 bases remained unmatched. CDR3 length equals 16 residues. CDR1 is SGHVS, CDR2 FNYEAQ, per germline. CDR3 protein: CASSLDGSGRTDEQFF. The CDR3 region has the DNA TGTGCCAGCAGCTTGGATGGTAGCGGGAGAACAGATGAGCAGTTCTTC.

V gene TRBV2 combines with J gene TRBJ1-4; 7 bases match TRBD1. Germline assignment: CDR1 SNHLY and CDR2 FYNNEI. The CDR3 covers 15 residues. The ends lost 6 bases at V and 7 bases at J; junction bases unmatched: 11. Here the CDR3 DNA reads TGTGCCAGCAGATCATACAGGGGTTTAGGTGAAAAACTGTTTTTT. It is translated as CASRSYRGLGEKLFF.

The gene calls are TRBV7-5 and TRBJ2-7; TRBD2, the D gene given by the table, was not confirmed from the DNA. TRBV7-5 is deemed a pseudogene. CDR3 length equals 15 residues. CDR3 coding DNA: TGTGCCAGAAGGATACCGGGACTAGCGGGAGGTTGGCAGTACTTC. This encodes CARRIPGLAGGWQYF.

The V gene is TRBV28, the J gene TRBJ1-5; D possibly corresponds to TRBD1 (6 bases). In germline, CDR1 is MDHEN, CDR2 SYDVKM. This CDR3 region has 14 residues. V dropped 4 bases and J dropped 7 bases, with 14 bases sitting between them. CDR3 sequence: CASSSSGVWQPQHF. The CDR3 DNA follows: TGTGCCAGCAGTTCATCAGGGGTTTGGCAGCCCCAGCATTTT.

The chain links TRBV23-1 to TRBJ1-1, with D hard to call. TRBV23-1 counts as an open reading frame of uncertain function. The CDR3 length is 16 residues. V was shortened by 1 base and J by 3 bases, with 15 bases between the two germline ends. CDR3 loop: CASSQYSGRADTEAFF. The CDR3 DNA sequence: TGCGCCAGCAGTCAATACTCCGGGCGGGCCGACACTGAAGCTTTCTTT.

The CDR3 spells CASTPDSFYGYTF. As DNA, the CDR3 is TGTGCCAGCACCCCGGACAGCTTCTATGGCTACACCTTC. The V and J genes are TRBV11-2 and TRBJ1-2; a possible D gene is TRBD1 (6 bases). The CDR3 covers 13 residues. Per germline, CDR1 SGHAT and CDR2 FQNNGV. V lost 7 bases to trimming and J lost 4 bases, with 13 bases between them.

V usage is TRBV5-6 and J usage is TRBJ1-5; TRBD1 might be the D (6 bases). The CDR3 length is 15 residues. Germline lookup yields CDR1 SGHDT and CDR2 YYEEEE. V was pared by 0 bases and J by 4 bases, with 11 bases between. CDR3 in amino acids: CASSLAVQGNQPQHF. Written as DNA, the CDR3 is TGTGCCAGCAGCTTGGCAGTTCAGGGGAATCAGCCCCAGCATTTT.

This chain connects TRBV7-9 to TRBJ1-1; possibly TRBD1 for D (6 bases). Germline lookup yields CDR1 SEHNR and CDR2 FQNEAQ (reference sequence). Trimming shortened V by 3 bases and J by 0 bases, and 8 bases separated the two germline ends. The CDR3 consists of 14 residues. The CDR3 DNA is TGTGCCAGCAGCTTTCAGGGGATGAACACTGAAGCTTTCTTT. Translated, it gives CASSFQGMNTEAFF.